These 24 T cell receptor beta chains originate from one sample sequenced in a study of T cells in Graves' hyperthyroidism and ophthalmopathy. TCR beta CDR3 regions were amplified from RNA transcripts. HTBI primers drove first-round RT-PCR of the TCR CDR3. TCRdb used MiXCR to reprocess the multiplex PCR reads, holding one entry per CDR3 protein. This sample has under 650,000 distinct CDR3 sequences, with around 15% found just once. Sequenced sample: blood. The receptors shown here come from a woman aged 25 to 39 with Graves' hyperthyroidism.

This clonotype occurred many times. The chain uses TRBV20-1 and TRBJ2-5; no definite D call. The CDR3 length is 14 residues. V lost 1 base to trimming and J lost 5 bases, with 14 bases between them. Germline lookup yields CDR1 DFQATT and CDR2 SNEGSKA (reference sequence). The CDR3 loop reads CSARVSRLHETQYF. DNA of the CDR3: TGCAGTGCTAGAGTGTCCCGACTTCACGAGACCCAGTACTTC.

This clonotype was recorded at least ten times. J is TRBJ1-4 and V is TRBV2; D gene uncertain. CDR3 length equals 15 residues. The germline gives CDR1 SNHLY, CDR2 FYNNEI. Trimming took 3 bases from V and 0 from J, leaving 8 bases between them. For the CDR3, the DNA is TGTGCCAGCAGTGAGCGGGATGCAACTAATGAAAAACTGTTTTTT. This gives the protein CASSERDATNEKLFF.

The chain carries TRBV20-1 and TRBJ1-6; D possibly corresponds to TRBD1 (6 bases). V dropped 3 bases and J dropped 8 bases, with 11 bases sitting between them. The CDR3 runs to 13 residues. In germline, CDR1 is DFQATT, CDR2 SNEGSKA (reference sequence). The CDR3 loop is CSARGTSDSPLHF. CDR3 in DNA: TGCAGTGCTAGGGGGACATCTGATTCACCCCTCCACTTT.

This clonotype has only a few counts. The rearrangement uses TRBV3-1 and TRBJ2-3; D gene uncertain. Per the germline V gene, CDR1 is LGHDT and CDR2 is YNNKEL (reference sequence). V was cut by 0 bases and J by 4 bases, with 8 bases left in between. The CDR3 is 14 amino acids. The CDR3 reads CASSQDLGADTQYF. In nucleotides, the CDR3 is TGTGCCAGCAGCCAAGATCTGGGTGCAGATACGCAGTATTTT.

There are many counts of this clonotype. The V and J genes are TRBV12-3 or TRBV12-4 and TRBJ2-2; TRBD2 matches 12 bases. V gave up 6 bases and J gave up 5 bases; unmatched junction bases: 7. The CDR3 consists of 16 residues. CDR3 in DNA: TGTGCCAGCAGATTCAGACTAGCGGGAGTTACCGGGGAGCTGTTTTTT. This sequence encodes CASRFRLAGVTGELFF.

This sequence joins TRBV4-1 and TRBJ2-2; 11 nucleotides line up with TRBD2. The CDR3 extends over 17 amino acids. Germline CDR1 and CDR2: MGHRA and YSYEKL. The V and J ends lost 0 bases and 7 bases, in that order; junction bases with no gene match: 7. CDR3 sequence reads: CASSQEGTSGTGGELFF. In DNA, the CDR3 is TGCGCCAGCAGCCAAGAAGGGACTAGCGGTACAGGCGGGGAGCTGTTTTTT.

This clonotype was found a few times. The chain uses TRBV20-1 and TRBJ2-3; 11 bases are a match to TRBD1. Losses at the gene ends were 2 bases for V and 1 base for J; bases not matched to a gene: 5. CDR1 is DFQATT, CDR2 SNEGSKA, per germline (reference sequence). The CDR3 runs to 16 residues. The chain's CDR3 is CSARPGTGGGTDTQYF. The CDR3 bases are TGCAGTGCTAGACCCGGGACAGGGGGAGGCACAGATACGCAGTATTTT.

The V gene is TRBV7-9, the J gene TRBJ2-1; D not resolved. Between the trimmed V and J ends, which lost 1 base and 0 bases, there was a span of 10 bases. CDR3 length: 16 residues. Germline V CDR1 and CDR2: SEHNR, FQNEAQ (reference sequence). The CDR3 region is CASSLGMGGSYNEQFF. CDR3 in DNA: TGTGCCAGCAGCTTAGGTATGGGCGGCTCCTACAATGAGCAGTTCTTC.

The gene calls are TRBV19 and TRBJ1-1, with no clear D. The germline gives CDR1 LNHDA, CDR2 SQIVND (reference sequence). V was trimmed by 4 bases and J by 5 bases, leaving 11 bases between them. The CDR3 totals 13 residues. The CDR3 sequence: CASSTSGGTEAFF. The DNA for the CDR3 is TGTGCCAGTAGTACATCCGGAGGGACTGAAGCTTTCTTT.

This clonotype was observed at least ten times. The chain joins TRBV6-1 to TRBJ2-7; possibly TRBD2 for D (6 bases). V was clipped by 0 bases and J by 2 bases, with 20 bases between them. Germline CDR1 is MNHNS and CDR2 is SASEGT. This CDR3 has 18 residues. The CDR3 protein is CASSEAPSFAGRPYEQYF. The CDR3 coding sequence is TGTGCCAGCAGTGAAGCGCCCTCCTTCGCGGGACGACCCTACGAGCAGTACTTC.

In its sample, this clonotype was seen a few times. The chain links TRBV15 to TRBJ2-7; D gene unclear. Germline CDR1 and CDR2: LNHNV and YYDKDF (reference sequence). The CDR3 length is 14 residues. V was trimmed by 3 bases and J by 3 bases, leaving 12 bases between them. CDR3 in DNA: TGTGCCACCAGCAGGAGCATTATGGACTACGAGCAGTACTTC. It encodes CATSRSIMDYEQYF.

This clonotype was seen a few times. One junction end disagrees with the germline gene, perhaps due to a read error. The rearrangement links TRBV19 to TRBJ2-7; possibly TRBD1 for D (6 bases). The germline CDR1 and CDR2 sequences are LNHDA and SQIVND (reference sequence). This CDR3 is 14 amino acids long. CDR3 DNA: TGTGCCAGTAGTATAGGTGGACAGTCCTGCGAGCAGTACTTC. It translates to CASSIGGQSCEQYF.

The chain combines TRBV4-2 with TRBJ1-2, with 8 nucleotides matching TRBD1. There are 15 residues in the CDR3. CDR1 and CDR2 (germline): LGHNA, YNFKEQ. After removal of 3 bases from V and 6 bases from J, the junction contained 9 bases not matched to a gene. CDR3 protein: CASSHIDTGGDGYTF. CDR3 nucleotides: TGTGCCAGCAGCCACATAGACACAGGGGGAGATGGCTACACCTTC.

This clonotype was observed at least ten times. The rearrangement joins TRBV11-2 to TRBJ2-3; TRBD1 agrees at 11 bases. This CDR3 contains 17 residues. Germline lookup yields CDR1 SGHAT and CDR2 FQNNGV. The V and J ends lost 2 bases and 2 bases, in that order; junction bases with no gene match: 6. Here the CDR3 DNA reads TGTGCCAGCAGCTTACGCGTGGACAGGGGGCACACAGATACGCAGTATTTT. Translating gives CASSLRVDRGHTDTQYF.

V usage is TRBV20-1 and J usage is TRBJ2-7; 11 bases are shared with TRBD1. The CDR3 runs 16 residues. Losses at the gene ends were 0 bases for V and 1 base for J; bases not matched to a gene: 5. Germline CDR1 and CDR2: DFQATT and SNEGSKA (reference sequence). The CDR3 sequence: CSARDLGQGASYEQYF. CDR3 nucleotide sequence: TGCAGTGCTAGAGACCTCGGACAGGGGGCGTCCTACGAGCAGTACTTC.

This clonotype has at least ten counts. The gene calls are TRBV7-3 and TRBJ2-3, with 8 bases lining up with TRBD2. This CDR3 spans 15 amino acids. CDR1 is SGHTA and CDR2 is FQGTGA in the germline V gene. J lost 3 bases, V lost 4 bases, and 6 bases had no gene match. For the CDR3, the DNA is TGTGCCAGCAGCTCGGGCGGACTAGCTACAGATACGCAGTATTTT. It translates to CASSSGGLATDTQYF.

Concerning this clonotype: A much larger clone is a single base away; this may be a read error. The chain employs TRBV27 and TRBJ2-1, with D unresolved. The assigned J gene may be wrong: the sequence end matches TRBJ2-7 better. The V gene's germline CDR1 is MNHEY and CDR2 SMNVEV (reference sequence). The CDR3 is 15 amino acids. In nucleotides, the CDR3 is TGTGCCAGCAGTTTAAGCATAAGCTCCTACAATGAGCAGTACTTC. This gives the protein CASSLSISSYNEQYF.

This clonotype was recorded at least ten times. The chain joins TRBV7-9 to TRBJ2-7; 7 bases are shared with TRBD2. Trimming at V came to 4 bases and at J to 2 bases, leaving 8 bases not matched to a gene. This CDR3 region has 15 residues. From germline, CDR1 is SEHNR and CDR2 FQNEAQ (reference sequence). The CDR3 nucleotides are TGTGCCAGCAGCTCTTCGAGGGGACTAACCTACGAGCAGTACTTC. Translation: CASSSSRGLTYEQYF. Supplemented by reference TRBV7-9 and TRBJ2-7, the full variable domain reads DTGVSQNPRHKITKRGQNVTFRCDPISEHNRLYWYRQTLGQGPEFLTYFQNEAQLEKSRLLSDRFSAERPKGSFSTLEIQRTEQGDSAMYLCASSSSRGLTYEQYFGPGTRLTVT.

The rearrangement joins TRBV6-1 to TRBJ2-7; TRBD1 might be the D (6 bases). CDR3 length: 18 residues. Germline lookup yields CDR1 MNHNS and CDR2 SASEGT. The V gene lost 5 bases and the J gene lost 2 bases, with 25 bases spanning the gap. Here the CDR3 DNA reads TGTGCCAGCAGTTATGACAGGCCTAAATATTCCAGAACCTACGAGCAGTACTTC. This gives the protein CASSYDRPKYSRTYEQYF.

This clonotype was found a few times. The chain employs TRBV28 and TRBJ2-2, with D hard to call. Trimming took off 2 bases at V and 5 bases at J, with 9 bases between the two ends. This CDR3 comprises 14 residues. CDR1 and CDR2 (germline): MDHEN, SYDVKM. CDR3 sequence: CASSLIWRTGELFF. CDR3 nucleotides: TGTGCCAGCAGTTTAATCTGGCGAACCGGGGAGCTGTTTTTT.

This clonotype was seen at least ten times. The chain combines TRBV28 with TRBJ2-1; D gene ambiguous. The germline V gene has CDR1 MDHEN and CDR2 SYDVKM. There are 13 residues in the CDR3. The V and J ends lost 3 bases and 3 bases respectively, with 6 bases between them. The CDR3 is CASSLNLYNEQFF. The CDR3, as DNA: TGTGCCAGCAGTTTGAATCTCTACAATGAGCAGTTCTTC.

In its sample, this clonotype was seen many times. The chain recombines TRBV24-1 with TRBJ1-5; TRBD1 matches at 9 bases. V was clipped by 4 bases and J by 7 bases; unmatched bases: 7. CDR3 length: 15 amino acids. In germline, CDR1 is KGHDR, CDR2 SFDVKD. CDR3 DNA sequence: TGTGCCACCAGTGACTCGGGACAGGGCTCCCAGCCCCAGCATTTT. Translating gives CATSDSGQGSQPQHF.

This clonotype has ten or more counts. V and J are TRBV30 and TRBJ1-2, with no clear D. This CDR3 contains 11 residues. Germline CDR1 GTSNPN, CDR2 SVGIG (reference sequence). Trimming took 2 bases from V and 7 from J, leaving 8 bases between them. DNA of the CDR3: TGTGCCTGGAGTAAATACTCTGGCTACACCTTC. This encodes CAWSKYSGYTF.

Only a few counts were recorded for this clonotype. The chain employs TRBV27 and TRBJ1-6; 9 positions agree with TRBD1. The length of the CDR3 is 16 residues. The ends lost 5 bases at V and 9 bases at J; junction bases unmatched: 11. Per germline, CDR1 MNHEY and CDR2 SMNVEV (reference sequence). The DNA for the CDR3 is TGTGCCAGCAGTATATTGGGACAGGGTGGTCGTTCACCCCTCCACTTT. The encoded protein is CASSILGQGGRSPLHF.